Detailed here is one T cell receptor beta chain. What it binds is unknown. Assay: immunoSEQ multiplex PCR; the TCRdb copy retains only in-frame clones and omits some. Among 25,000 to 35,000 clones listed, 80% to 90% were seen once. The data were taken from a study of PD-L1 blockade in urothelial cancer. Overall study: Patients' prior chemotherapy regimens numbered 0 to 3. Findings of the study overall: Expansion of tumor-associated blood clones at 3 weeks was greater in durable-benefit patients.

V was shortened by 3 bases and J by 0 bases, with 10 bases between the two germline ends. The CDR3 is made up of 15 amino acids. Germline loops: CDR1 SGDLS, CDR2 YYNGEE. The chain combines TRBV9 with TRBJ2-1; no firm D call. Here the sequenced sample was PBMCs, taken around atezolizumab (anti-PD-L1) treatment. This clonotype was obtained from a man in his fifties or sixties with urothelial cancer. DNA of the CDR3: TGTGCCAGCAGCGATCAAGCTACCTCCTACAATGAGCAGTTCTTC. Its protein is CASSDQATSYNEQFF.